These 5 T cell receptor beta chains came from one sample sequenced in a study of shared T cell receptors in the human thymus (dated by TCRdb to about 2021). Library preparation was by the immunoSEQ multiplex PCR assay. TCRdb took this table from immuneACCESS and kept in-frame rearrangements with V and J called. Such tables lack part of the clones; where checked against another copy, unresolved V genes explain under half of the gap, and the rest is unexplained. The sample yields hundreds of thousands of clones; 70% to 90% were counted once. 0.0094% of the sample is held by the ten biggest clonotypes. These data were likewise used in another study, on human thymus T cells.

The sample consisted of thymocytes. The receptors were gathered from a boy under two years old with a congenital heart defect. Donor details come from another sample of the same person, matched by shared clones.

This chain connects TRBV28 to TRBJ1-1, with 9 bases lining up with TRBD1. Germline V gene data show CDR1 as MDHEN and CDR2 as SYDVKM. Unmatched junction bases numbered 7, after V lost 5 bases and J lost 0 bases. The CDR3 covers 16 residues. The CDR3 region is CASSNGDRAMNTEAFF. Written as DNA, the CDR3 is TGTGCCAGCAGTAACGGGGACAGGGCCATGAACACTGAAGCTTTCTTT.

The rearrangement links TRBV29-1 to TRBJ1-4, with D hard to call. Between the trimmed V and J ends, which lost 2 bases and 8 bases, there was a span of 9 bases. Germline values: CDR1 SQVTM, CDR2 ANQGSEA. The CDR3 runs 12 residues. The CDR3 protein is CSVEREDEKLFF. The CDR3, as DNA: TGCAGCGTTGAAAGGGAGGACGAAAAACTGTTTTTT. Full variable domain (outside the CDR3, taken from reference TRBV29-1 and TRBJ1-4): SAVISQKPSRDICQRGTSLTIQCQVDSQVTMMFWYRQQPGQSLTLIATANQGSEATYESGFVIDKFPISRPNLTFSTLTVSNMSPEDSSIYLCSVEREDEKLFFGSGTQLSVL.

The chain carries TRBV30 and TRBJ2-3, with D possibly matching TRBD2 (6 bases). The CDR3 has 16 residues. In germline, CDR1 is GTSNPN, CDR2 SVGIG (reference sequence). V dropped 0 bases and J dropped 1 base, with 14 bases sitting between them. This CDR3 reads CAWSVGPAGGTDTQYF. The CDR3 coding sequence is TGTGCCTGGAGTGTAGGTCCAGCGGGCGGCACAGATACGCAGTATTTT.

V gene TRBV5-6 combines with J gene TRBJ1-3, with TRBD1 identical over 7 bases. The CDR3 extends over 16 amino acids. Trimming removed 2 bases from V and 0 bases from J; junction bases left unmatched: 5. Germline V gives CDR1 SGHDT, CDR2 YYEEEE. CDR3 in DNA: TGTGCCAGCAGCTTACGACAGGGTCGCTCTGGAAACACCATATATTTT. It yields the protein CASSLRQGRSGNTIYF.

The chain links TRBV29-1 to TRBJ2-7; 9 bases align to TRBD1. The length of the CDR3 is 13 residues. With 6 bases clipped from V and 3 bases from J, the junction kept 6 bases outside the gene matches. Germline V lookup: CDR1 SQVTM, CDR2 ANQGSEA. The CDR3 sequence is CSVRTGVSYEQYF. The CDR3 coding sequence is TGCAGCGTAAGGACAGGGGTAAGCTACGAGCAGTACTTC.